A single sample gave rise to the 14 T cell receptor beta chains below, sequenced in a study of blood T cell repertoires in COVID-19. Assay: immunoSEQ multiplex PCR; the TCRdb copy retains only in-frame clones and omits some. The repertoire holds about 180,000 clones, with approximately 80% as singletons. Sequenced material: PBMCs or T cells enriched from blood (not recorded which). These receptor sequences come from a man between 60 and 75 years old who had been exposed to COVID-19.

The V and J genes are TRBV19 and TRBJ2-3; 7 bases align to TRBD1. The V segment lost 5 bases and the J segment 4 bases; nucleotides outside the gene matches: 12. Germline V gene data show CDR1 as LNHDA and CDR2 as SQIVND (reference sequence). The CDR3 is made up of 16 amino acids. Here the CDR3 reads CASSPETGMTSDTQYF. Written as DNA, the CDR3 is TGTGCCAGTAGTCCCGAGACAGGGATGACGTCAGATACGCAGTATTTT.

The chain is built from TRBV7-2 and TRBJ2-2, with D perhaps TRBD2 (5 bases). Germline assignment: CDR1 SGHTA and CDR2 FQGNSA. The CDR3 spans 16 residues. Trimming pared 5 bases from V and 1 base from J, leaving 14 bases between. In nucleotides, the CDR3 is TGTGCCAGCAGCCTCCGGAACGGGGTGAACACCGGGGAGCTGTTTTTT. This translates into CASSLRNGVNTGELFF.

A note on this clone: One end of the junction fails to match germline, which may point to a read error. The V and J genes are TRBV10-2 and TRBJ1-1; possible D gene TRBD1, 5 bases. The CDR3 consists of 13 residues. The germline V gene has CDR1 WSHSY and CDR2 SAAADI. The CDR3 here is CASSDRVNTEAFF. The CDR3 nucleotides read TGCGCCAGCAGTGACAGGGTGAATACTGAAGCTTTCTTT.

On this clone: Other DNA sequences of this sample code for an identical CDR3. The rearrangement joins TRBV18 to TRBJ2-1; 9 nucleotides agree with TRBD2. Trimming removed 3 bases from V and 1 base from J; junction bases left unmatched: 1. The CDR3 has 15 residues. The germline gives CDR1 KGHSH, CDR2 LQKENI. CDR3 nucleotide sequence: TGTGCCAGCTCACCCACTAGCGGGTCCTACAATGAGCAGTTCTTC. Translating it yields CASSPTSGSYNEQFF.

The CDR3 reads CASSQVAGGPGGELFF. The CDR3 DNA reads as TGTGCCAGCAGCCAGGTAGCGGGAGGGCCCGGCGGGGAGCTGTTTTTT. The rearrangement links TRBV3-1 (or the pseudogene TRBV3-2) to TRBJ2-2; 11 bases agree with TRBD2. The V gene's germline CDR1 is LGHDT and CDR2 YNNKEL (reference sequence). The CDR3 runs 16 residues. V shed 3 bases, J shed 7 bases, and the junction held 7 bases outside the gene matches.

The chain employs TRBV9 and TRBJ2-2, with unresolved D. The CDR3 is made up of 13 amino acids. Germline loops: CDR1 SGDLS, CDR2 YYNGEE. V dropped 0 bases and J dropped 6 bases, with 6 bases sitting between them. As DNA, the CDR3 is TGTGCCAGCAGCGTAGGGCCCGCCGGGGAGCTGTTTTTT. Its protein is CASSVGPAGELFF.

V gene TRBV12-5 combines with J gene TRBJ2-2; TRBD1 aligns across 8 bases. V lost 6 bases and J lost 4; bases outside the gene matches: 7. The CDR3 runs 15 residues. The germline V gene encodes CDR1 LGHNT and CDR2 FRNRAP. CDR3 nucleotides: TGTGCTAGTGGACCCACAGGGGGTCGCACCGGGGAGCTGTTTTTT. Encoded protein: CASGPTGGRTGELFF. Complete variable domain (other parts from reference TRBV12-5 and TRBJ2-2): DARVTQTPRHKVTEMGQEVTMRCQPILGHNTVFWYRQTMMQGLELLAYFRNRAPLDDSGMPKDRFSAEMPDATLATLKIQPSEPRDSAVYFCASGPTGGRTGELFFGEGSRLTVL.

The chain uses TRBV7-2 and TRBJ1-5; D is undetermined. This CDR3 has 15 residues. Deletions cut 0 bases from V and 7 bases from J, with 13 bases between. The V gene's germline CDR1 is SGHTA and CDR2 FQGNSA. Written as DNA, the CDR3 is TGTGCCAGCAGCTTAGCGCCCCTAGGTGAACAGCCCCAGCATTTT. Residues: CASSLAPLGEQPQHF.

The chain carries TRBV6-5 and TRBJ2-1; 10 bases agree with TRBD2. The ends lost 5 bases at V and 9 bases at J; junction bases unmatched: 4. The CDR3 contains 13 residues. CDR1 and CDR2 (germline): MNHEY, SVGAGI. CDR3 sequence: CASSTSGTGEQFF. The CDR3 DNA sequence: TGTGCCAGCAGTACTAGCGGGACGGGTGAGCAGTTCTTC.

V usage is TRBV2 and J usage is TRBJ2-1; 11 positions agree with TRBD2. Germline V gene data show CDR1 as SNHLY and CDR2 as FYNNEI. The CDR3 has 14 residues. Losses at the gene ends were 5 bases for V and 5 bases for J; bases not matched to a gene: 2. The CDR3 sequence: CASSLAGGDNEQFF. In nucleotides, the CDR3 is TGTGCCAGCAGTTTAGCGGGAGGGGACAATGAGCAGTTCTTC.

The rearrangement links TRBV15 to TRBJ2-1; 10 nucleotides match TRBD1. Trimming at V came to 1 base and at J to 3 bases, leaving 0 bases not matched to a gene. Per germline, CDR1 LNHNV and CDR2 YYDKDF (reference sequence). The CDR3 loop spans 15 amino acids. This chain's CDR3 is CATSRGTGGYNEQFF. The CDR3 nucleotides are TGTGCCACCAGCAGAGGGACAGGGGGCTACAATGAGCAGTTCTTC.

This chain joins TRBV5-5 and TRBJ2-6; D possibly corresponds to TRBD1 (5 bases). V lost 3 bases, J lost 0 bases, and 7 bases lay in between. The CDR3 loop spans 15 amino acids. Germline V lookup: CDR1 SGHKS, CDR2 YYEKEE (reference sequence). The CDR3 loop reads CASSSQGSGANVLTF. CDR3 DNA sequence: TGTGCCAGCAGCTCGCAGGGCTCTGGGGCCAACGTCCTGACTTTC.

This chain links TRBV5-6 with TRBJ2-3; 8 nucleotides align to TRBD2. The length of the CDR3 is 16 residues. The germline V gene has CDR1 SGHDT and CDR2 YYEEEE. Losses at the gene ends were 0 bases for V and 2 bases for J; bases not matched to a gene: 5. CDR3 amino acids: CASSLDGGRTTDTQYF. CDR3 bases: TGTGCCAGCAGCTTGGACGGCGGGAGGACCACAGATACGCAGTATTTT.

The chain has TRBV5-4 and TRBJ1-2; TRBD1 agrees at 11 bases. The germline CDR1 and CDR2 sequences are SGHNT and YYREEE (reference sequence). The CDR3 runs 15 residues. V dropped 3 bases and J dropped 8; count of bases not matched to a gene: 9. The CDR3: CASSSSGTGGVGYTF. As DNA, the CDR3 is TGTGCCAGCAGCTCGTCCGGGACAGGGGGGGTCGGCTACACCTTC.